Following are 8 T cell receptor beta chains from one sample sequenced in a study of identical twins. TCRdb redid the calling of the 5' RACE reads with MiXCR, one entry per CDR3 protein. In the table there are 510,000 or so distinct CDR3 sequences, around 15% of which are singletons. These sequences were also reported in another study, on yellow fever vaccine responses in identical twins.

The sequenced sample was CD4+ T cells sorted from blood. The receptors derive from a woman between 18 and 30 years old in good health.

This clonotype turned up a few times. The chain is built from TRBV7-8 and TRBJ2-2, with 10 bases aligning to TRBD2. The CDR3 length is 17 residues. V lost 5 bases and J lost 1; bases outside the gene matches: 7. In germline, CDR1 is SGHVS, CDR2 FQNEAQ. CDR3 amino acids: CASSIPGLALNTGELFF. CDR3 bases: TGTGCCAGCAGCATCCCGGGACTAGCGTTGAACACCGGGGAGCTGTTTTTT.

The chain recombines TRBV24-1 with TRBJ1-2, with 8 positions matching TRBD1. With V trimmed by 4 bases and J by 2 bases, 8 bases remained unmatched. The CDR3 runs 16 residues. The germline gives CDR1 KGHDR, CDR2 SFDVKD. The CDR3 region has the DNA TGTGCCACCAGTGACCCCCGACAGGGGCCGAACTATGGCTACACCTTC. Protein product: CATSDPRQGPNYGYTF.

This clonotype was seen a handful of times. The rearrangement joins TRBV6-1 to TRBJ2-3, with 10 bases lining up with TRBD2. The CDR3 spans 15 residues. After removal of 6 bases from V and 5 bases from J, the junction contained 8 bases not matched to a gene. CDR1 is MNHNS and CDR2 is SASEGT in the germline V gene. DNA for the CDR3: TGTGCCAGCAGGAGTAGGACTAGCGGTCTAGATACGCAGTATTTT. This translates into CASRSRTSGLDTQYF.

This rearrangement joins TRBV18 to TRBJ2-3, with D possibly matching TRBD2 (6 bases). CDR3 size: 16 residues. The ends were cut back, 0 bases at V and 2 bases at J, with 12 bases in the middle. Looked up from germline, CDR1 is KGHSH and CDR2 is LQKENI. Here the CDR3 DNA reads TGTGCCAGCTCACCACCCACCGGGACTCACACAGATACGCAGTATTTT. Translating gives CASSPPTGTHTDTQYF. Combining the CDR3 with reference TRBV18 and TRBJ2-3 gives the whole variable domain NAGVMQNPRHLVRRRGQEARLRCSPMKGHSHVYWYRQLPEEGLKFMVYLQKENIIDESGMPKERFSAEFPKEGPSILRIQQVVRGDSAAYFCASSPPTGTHTDTQYFGPGTRLTVL.

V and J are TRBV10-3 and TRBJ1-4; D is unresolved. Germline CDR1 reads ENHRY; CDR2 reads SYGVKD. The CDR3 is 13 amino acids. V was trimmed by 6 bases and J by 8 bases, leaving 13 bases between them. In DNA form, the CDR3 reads TGTGCCATCAGGGCGGGTCTAGTCGAAAAACTGTTTTTT. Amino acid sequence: CAIRAGLVEKLFF.

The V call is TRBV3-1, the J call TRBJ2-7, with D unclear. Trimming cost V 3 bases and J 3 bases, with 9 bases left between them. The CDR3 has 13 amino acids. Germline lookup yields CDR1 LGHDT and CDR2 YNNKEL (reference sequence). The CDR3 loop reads CASSQTVGYEQYF. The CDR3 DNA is TGTGCCAGCAGCCAGACGGTAGGCTACGAGCAGTACTTC.

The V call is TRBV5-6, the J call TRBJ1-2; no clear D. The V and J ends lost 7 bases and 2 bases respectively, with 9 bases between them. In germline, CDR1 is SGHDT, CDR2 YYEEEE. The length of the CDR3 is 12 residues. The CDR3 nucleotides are TGTGCCAGCGAACAACAAAACTATGGCTACACCTTC. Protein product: CASEQQNYGYTF.

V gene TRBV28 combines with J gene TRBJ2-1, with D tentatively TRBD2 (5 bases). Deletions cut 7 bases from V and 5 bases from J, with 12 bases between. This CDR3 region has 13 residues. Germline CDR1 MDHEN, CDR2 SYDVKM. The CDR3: CASNRGFNNEQFF. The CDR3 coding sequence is TGTGCCAGCAATAGAGGGTTTAACAATGAGCAGTTCTTC. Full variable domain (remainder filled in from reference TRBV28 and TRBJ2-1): DVKVTQSSRYLVKRTGEKVFLECVQDMDHENMFWYRQDPGLGLRLIYFSYDVKMKEKGDIPEGYSVSREKKERFSLILESASTNQTSMYLCASNRGFNNEQFFGPGTRLTVL.